The rows below give T cell receptor beta chains drawn from one sample of a study of cytomegalovirus exposure and HLA in healthy donors. Here immunoSEQ multiplex PCR was the method, and the copy in TCRdb shows in-frame clones only, minus some. The sample consists of around 150,000 clones, roughly 83% of them appearing once. The specimen sequenced was PBMCs. These receptors all come from a man aged 25-45 years in good health and CMV-seropositive. The CDR3 runs from the conserved cysteine through the conserved F or W. The order of the fields is D gene, clone size, J gene, V gene, CDR3 DNA, CDR3 protein. D genes are given only for firm matches. The size of a clone is reported for some rows only, either as once, few or many, or as a class for expanded clones.

D: NA
size: NA
J: TRBJ1-2
V: TRBV28
DNA: TGTGCCAGCAGTCTCAGAAAACCGTATGGCTACACCTTC
CDR3: CASSLRKPYGYTF

D: TRBD1
size: once
J: TRBJ1-4
V: TRBV2
DNA: TGTGCCAGCAGGACAGGGAAGGCGGTGCTTAATGAAAAACTGTTTTTT
CDR3: CASRTGKAVLNEKLFF

D: NA
size: once
J: TRBJ2-7
V: TRBV30
DNA: TGTGCCTGGAGTGGGTATGTCCAAACTAACTACGAGCAGTACTTC
CDR3: CAWSGYVQTNYEQYF

D: NA
size: NA
J: TRBJ1-2
V: TRBV6-5
DNA: TGTGCCAGCCCGCCGTGCCGAGGGCGGAACTATGGCTACACCTTC
CDR3: CASPPCRGRNYGYTF

D: NA
size: NA
J: TRBJ1-2
V: TRBV7-2
DNA: TGTGCCAGCAGCTCCTTTTCGGACGGGATCGGTGGCTACACCTTC
CDR3: CASSSFSDGIGGYTF

D: TRBD1
size: NA
J: TRBJ1-2
V: TRBV7-2
DNA: TGTGCCAGCAGCTTAGTAGGACAGGCTAACTATGGCTACACCTTC
CDR3: CASSLVGQANYGYTF

D: TRBD2
size: NA
J: TRBJ2-5
V: TRBV2
DNA: TGTGCCAGCAGTGGGGGGGCTAGCGGGTACCAAGAGACCCAGTACTTC
CDR3: CASSGGASGYQETQYF

D: NA
size: NA
J: TRBJ1-5
V: TRBV19
DNA: TGTGCCAGTAGTAAGGGACATCCAGGGCAGCCCCAGCATTTT
CDR3: CASSKGHPGQPQHF

D: NA
size: once
J: TRBJ2-1
V: TRBV7-6
DNA: TGTGCCAGCAGCTTTCTAGCGAACTACAATGAGCAGTTCTTC
CDR3: CASSFLANYNEQFF

D: TRBD2
size: NA
J: TRBJ2-7
V: TRBV7-9
DNA: TGTGCCAGCAGCTTAGAGGGAGGGGCGGTCCGGCAGTACTTC
CDR3: CASSLEGGAVRQYF

D: TRBD1
size: NA
J: TRBJ1-2
V: TRBV7-9
DNA: TGTGCCAGCAGTGGACCTCCTCGGGACAGGGGGGGATCGGACTATGGCTACACCTTC
CDR3: CASSGPPRDRGGSDYGYTF

D: TRBD2
size: once
J: TRBJ2-2
V: TRBV6-5
DNA: TGTGCCAGCAGTTACGGGACTAGGATGTCCGGGGAGCTGTTTTTT
CDR3: CASSYGTRMSGELFF

D: NA
size: NA
J: TRBJ1-2
V: TRBV28
DNA: TGTGCCAGCAGTCAAGGCAGGGCTGGGGGGTATGGCTACACCTTC
CDR3: CASSQGRAGGYGYTF

D: NA
size: NA
J: TRBJ2-2
V: TRBV7-2
DNA: TGTGCCAGCAGCCCTAGGACAGTAACAAACACCGGGGAGCTGTTTTTT
CDR3: CASSPRTVTNTGELFF

D: NA
size: NA
J: TRBJ2-7
V: TRBV5-1
DNA: TGCGCCAGCAGGTTGGGAGAGGCCTACGAGCAGTACTTC
CDR3: CASRLGEAYEQYF

D: TRBD1
size: NA
J: TRBJ2-5
V: TRBV28
DNA: TGTGCCAGCAGCTGGGGGACAGGGACGGAGGAGACCCAGTACTTC
CDR3: CASSWGTGTEETQYF

D: TRBD1
size: NA
J: TRBJ2-7
V: TRBV11-1
DNA: TGTGCCAGCAGCCCTGGGACAGGGTTTGGGAGCTCCTACGAGCAGTACTTC
CDR3: CASSPGTGFGSSYEQYF

D: NA
size: once
J: TRBJ1-5
V: TRBV5-1
DNA: TGCGCCAGCAGCTTTGAATCAGGGGAACAGCCCCAGCATTTT
CDR3: CASSFESGEQPQHF

D: NA
size: NA
J: TRBJ2-7
V: TRBV7-6
DNA: TGTGCCAGCAGCTTCGAGGCAGGGTACTACGAGCAGTACTTC
CDR3: CASSFEAGYYEQYF

D: NA
size: NA
J: TRBJ1-5
V: TRBV9
DNA: TGTGCCAGCAGCGTAGGGGCGAGTCAGCCCCAGCATTTT
CDR3: CASSVGASQPQHF

D: NA
size: NA
J: TRBJ1-2
V: TRBV12-1
DNA: TGTGCCAGCAGCTTTGTCGTCAGGGGCTATGGCTACACCTTC
CDR3: CASSFVVRGYGYTF

D: TRBD1
size: NA
J: TRBJ2-2
V: TRBV5-4
DNA: TGTGCCAGCAGCGGGCAGGGGGCTGACCGGGAGCTGTTTTTT
CDR3: CASSGQGADRELFF

D: TRBD2
size: NA
J: TRBJ2-2
V: TRBV30
DNA: TGTGCCTGGAGGAGGGTAGCGGGAGGACTCACCGGGGAGCTGTTTTTT
CDR3: CAWRRVAGGLTGELFF

D: TRBD1
size: NA
J: TRBJ2-1
V: TRBV7-7
DNA: TGTGCTAGCAGCCGGGGACAGGGGACAAACAATGAGCAGTTCTTC
CDR3: CASSRGQGTNNEQFF

D: TRBD1
size: NA
J: TRBJ1-2
V: TRBV5-6
DNA: TGTGCCAGCAGTCCCGTGGAAGGACAGGGATGGCATGGCTACACCTTC
CDR3: CASSPVEGQGWHGYTF

D: TRBD2
size: NA
J: TRBJ2-1
V: TRBV6-6
DNA: TGTGCCAGCAGCCTCGGACTAGTTTACAATGAGCAGTTCTTC
CDR3: CASSLGLVYNEQFF

D: TRBD1
size: NA
J: TRBJ1-2
V: TRBV6-6
DNA: TGTGCCAGCAACAGGGGCGCGTCCGTCTATGGCTACACCTTC
CDR3: CASNRGASVYGYTF

D: NA
size: NA
J: TRBJ2-1
V: TRBV19
DNA: TGTGCCAGTAGTAGCAGCGAGAGCTCCTACAATGAGCAGTTCTTC
CDR3: CASSSSESSYNEQFF

D: TRBD1
size: NA
J: TRBJ1-2
V: TRBV7-9
DNA: TGTGCCAGCCGTTCCCGGACAGGGAGGTTCGATGGCTACACCTTC
CDR3: CASRSRTGRFDGYTF

D: NA
size: NA
J: TRBJ2-2
V: TRBV2
DNA: TGTGCCAGCAGGGGGCAGAACACCGGGGAGCTGTTTTTT
CDR3: CASRGQNTGELFF

D: NA
size: NA
J: TRBJ2-1
V: TRBV7-7
DNA: TGTGCCAGCAGCTCGGACTACTACAATGAGCAGTTCTTC
CDR3: CASSSDYYNEQFF

D: TRBD1
size: NA
J: TRBJ2-1
V: TRBV7-9
DNA: TGTGCCAGCAGCCCACCGGACAGGAGCTCCTACAATGAGCAGTTCTTC
CDR3: CASSPPDRSSYNEQFF

D: NA
size: NA
J: TRBJ1-1
V: TRBV27
DNA: TGTGCCAGCCAACACCGTACTGAAGCTTTCTTT
CDR3: CASQHRTEAFF

D: TRBD1
size: once
J: TRBJ1-4
V: TRBV5-1
DNA: TGCGCCAGCAGAGCCAGACAGGGCCCCTTTCGCGAAAAACTGTTTTTT
CDR3: CASRARQGPFREKLFF

D: TRBD2
size: NA
J: TRBJ2-5
V: TRBV28
DNA: TGTGCCAGCAGTTTATACGGGACTAGCGGGAGGGTACCCCAGTACTTC
CDR3: CASSLYGTSGRVPQYF

D: NA
size: once
J: TRBJ2-3
V: TRBV7-8
DNA: TGTGCCAGCAGCCCAACGGACACCACAGATACGCAGTATTTT
CDR3: CASSPTDTTDTQYF

D: NA
size: NA
J: TRBJ1-2
V: TRBV7-9
DNA: TGTGCCAGCAGCTTAGAGGAGGGGCACTATGGCTACACCTTC
CDR3: CASSLEEGHYGYTF

D: NA
size: NA
J: TRBJ1-2
V: TRBV7-9
DNA: TGTGCCAGCAGCCCGACGGGATCACCCTTCCTTGGCTACACCTTC
CDR3: CASSPTGSPFLGYTF

D: NA
size: NA
J: TRBJ1-1
V: TRBV10-3
DNA: TGTGCCATCAGTGATCGGGATAAGAACACTGAAGCTTTCTTT
CDR3: CAISDRDKNTEAFF

D: TRBD2
size: NA
J: TRBJ2-1
V: TRBV19
DNA: TGTGCCAGCGGGACTAGCGGGGGATTTGGGGAGCAGTTCTTC
CDR3: CASGTSGGFGEQFF

D: NA
size: once
J: TRBJ1-2
V: TRBV7-2
DNA: TGTGCCAGCAGCTTATCCCCCCCAGAAGGCTACACCTTC
CDR3: CASSLSPPEGYTF

D: NA
size: NA
J: TRBJ2-6
V: TRBV7-7
DNA: TGTGCTAGCAGCTTAGGTCACTCTGGGGCCAACGTCCTGACTTTC
CDR3: CASSLGHSGANVLTF

D: TRBD1
size: NA
J: TRBJ2-3
V: TRBV6-5
DNA: TGTGCCAGCAGCTCCGGGACAGGGAGGTTGTATACGCAGTATTTT
CDR3: CASSSGTGRLYTQYF

D: NA
size: NA
J: TRBJ2-5
V: TRBV6-6
DNA: TGTGCCAGCAGTCCTTACGGGCAAGAGACCCAGTACTTC
CDR3: CASSPYGQETQYF

D: NA
size: NA
J: TRBJ1-3
V: TRBV2
DNA: TGTGCCAGCAAATCCGACGGGACAATCTTTTCTGGAAACACCATATATTTT
CDR3: CASKSDGTIFSGNTIYF

D: TRBD1
size: few
J: TRBJ1-1
V: TRBV5-4
DNA: TGTGCCAGCAGCTTGGAAGGGACAGCTAACACTGAAGCTTTCTTT
CDR3: CASSLEGTANTEAFF

D: TRBD2
size: NA
J: TRBJ2-1
V: TRBV30
DNA: TGTGCCTGGAGTGCCCGCAAACTAGCGGGGCCTAGCAATGAGCAGTTCTTC
CDR3: CAWSARKLAGPSNEQFF

D: TRBD1
size: NA
J: TRBJ1-6
V: TRBV7-3
DNA: TGTGCCAGCAGCCGGACAGGAAGTAGTAATTCACCCCTCCACTTT
CDR3: CASSRTGSSNSPLHF